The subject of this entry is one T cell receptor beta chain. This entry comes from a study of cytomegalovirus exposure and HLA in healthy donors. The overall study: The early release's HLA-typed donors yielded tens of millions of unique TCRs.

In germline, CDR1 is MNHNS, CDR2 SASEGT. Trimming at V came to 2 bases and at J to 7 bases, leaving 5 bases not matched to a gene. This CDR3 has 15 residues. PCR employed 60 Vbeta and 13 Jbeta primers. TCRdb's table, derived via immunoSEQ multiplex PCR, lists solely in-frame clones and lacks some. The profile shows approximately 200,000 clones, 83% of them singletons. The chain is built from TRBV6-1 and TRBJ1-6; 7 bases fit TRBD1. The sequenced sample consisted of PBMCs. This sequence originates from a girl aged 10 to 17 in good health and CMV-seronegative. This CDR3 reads CASSELTGENSPLHF. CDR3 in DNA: TGTGCCAGCAGTGAATTAACAGGGGAAAATTCACCCCTCCACTTT.